This TCR beta chain was sequenced during a study of T cell responses to AZD1222 COVID-19 vaccine. Overall study findings and caveats: Researchers report vaccine-associated CD4 TCRs spanning spike, with dominance at 160-218 and 743-854.

About this clone: The antigen remains unidentified. One end of the junction varies from germline; a read error may be responsible.

There are 15 residues in the CDR3. Per the germline V gene, CDR1 is SGHTA and CDR2 is FQGTGA. Using immunoSEQ multiplex PCR, the repertoire was profiled, and TCRdb retains in-frame clones only, with some absent. Of over 90,000 clones detected, roughly 91% appear once; the ten largest clones hold roughly 42%. Sequencing used peripheral blood, obtained on day 0 of AZD1222 vaccination. This sequence originates from an adult in good health. This chain links TRBV7-3 with TRBJ1-1, with 7 bases that match TRBD1. The CDR3 spells CAGSLGTAGNTEAFF. The CDR3 DNA reads TGTGCCGGCAGCCTCGGGACAGCTGGGAACACTGAAGCTTTCTTT.